This T cell receptor (beta chain) was identified during a study of Ad26.COV2.S vaccination and SARS-CoV-2 variants. Findings and limits, study-wide: Post-vaccination breadth of spike-specific CD8+ and CD4+ T cell responses was reportedly substantial. Compared with placebo recipients, vaccine recipients had higher spike-specific TCR breadth. Analytic work on TCR breadth and depth might have understated the full extent of total T cell responses.

This CDR3 spans 14 amino acids. The germline V gene encodes CDR1 SGHRS and CDR2 YFSETQ. Trimming pared 2 bases from V and 4 bases from J, leaving 12 bases between. The treatment here: about 20 received Ad26.COV2.S at low or high dose, single or two shots; roughly 5 received placebo; per-sample allocation not given. Day 63 after the first vaccine or placebo injection was the time point for sampling. Cohort 1b enrolled adults aged 18-55 years in Boston. In this sample, this clone turned up a few times. Its specificity is not known. TCRdb's table, derived via immunoSEQ multiplex PCR, lists solely in-frame clones and lacks some. The table shows roughly 270,000 clones, with approximately 87% occurring only once.

Sequenced here: peripheral blood, sampled in a trial of Ad26.COV2.S vaccine versus placebo. The V call is TRBV5-1, the J call TRBJ1-1; D may be TRBD1 (6 bases). The origin of this receptor is a person aged 18-65 years who received the Ad26.COV2.S COVID-19 vaccine or a placebo. CDR3 nucleotides: TGCGCCAGCAGCTTCGGAGGGGGTGGCACTGAAGCTTTCTTT. This sequence encodes CASSFGGGGTEAFF.